Presented here are 31 T cell receptor beta chains from one specimen sequenced in a study of cytomegalovirus exposure and HLA in healthy donors. Libraries were prepared by immunoSEQ multiplex PCR; TCRdb keeps only in-frame clonotypes and omits some of them. The sample holds over 250,000 clones; around 90% are singletons and the top ten take approximately 1.1%. Sequenced material: PBMCs. The source is a woman aged 25 to 45 in good health and CMV-seropositive.

The V and J genes are TRBV27 and TRBJ2-5, with 9 bases identical to TRBD2. In germline, CDR1 is MNHEY, CDR2 SMNVEV (reference sequence). The V gene end was trimmed by 4 bases and the J gene end by 4 bases; junction bases not matched to a gene: 7. This CDR3 has 15 residues. This CDR3 reads CASSSRRGGGETQYF. Here the CDR3 DNA reads TGTGCCAGCAGTTCTAGGCGGGGGGGCGGAGAGACCCAGTACTTC.

This clone was counted only a few times. This chain joins TRBV7-2 and TRBJ1-2; 7 bases map to TRBD1. In germline, CDR1 is SGHTA, CDR2 FQGNSA. The CDR3 sequence is 13 residues long. J gave up 3 bases and V 5 bases, and 3 bases lay outside the gene matches. The CDR3, as DNA: TGTGCCAGCAGCACCGGGACAGACTATGGCTACACCTTC. As protein: CASSTGTDYGYTF.

The chain links TRBV19 to TRBJ2-6, with TRBD1 matching over 12 bases. The V segment lost 7 bases and the J segment 15 bases; nucleotides outside the gene matches: 13. The CDR3 is 15 amino acids. Germline CDR1 and CDR2: LNHDA and SQIVND (reference sequence). The CDR3 DNA follows: TGTGCCAGTAATTATGGGACAGGGGGCGTCCGGGACCTGACTTTC. Translated: CASNYGTGGVRDLTF.

This chain links TRBV5-4 with TRBJ1-1; D remains unclear. The V end was cut by 5 bases, the J end by 4 bases, with 24 bases between. This CDR3 is 17 amino acids long. CDR1 is SGHNT and CDR2 is YYREEE in the germline V gene (reference sequence). The CDR3 sequence: CASSAHSFFGSSTEAFF. The CDR3, as DNA: TGTGCCAGCAGTGCACATTCCTTTTTCGGTAGCAGCACTGAAGCTTTCTTT.

This clone has only one observation. The chain links TRBV28 to TRBJ2-7, with 7 nucleotides matching TRBD1. Per the germline V gene, CDR1 is MDHEN and CDR2 is SYDVKM. This CDR3 comprises 15 residues. After removal of 5 bases from V and 4 bases from J, the junction contained 11 bases not matched to a gene. In nucleotides, the CDR3 is TGTGCCAGCAGTCAAGTACAGGGGCCGGGGTACGAGCAGTACTTC. Its protein is CASSQVQGPGYEQYF.

J is TRBJ2-7 and V is TRBV30; 11 bases are a match to TRBD1. CDR3 size: 14 residues. The V and J ends lost 4 bases and 4 bases, in that order; junction bases with no gene match: 6. CDR1 GTSNPN and CDR2 SVGIG come from the germline V gene (reference sequence). The CDR3 DNA reads TGTGCCTGGACCGGGACAGGGGGGAGTTACGAGCAGTACTTC. Protein sequence: CAWTGTGGSYEQYF.

This chain uses TRBV5-6 with TRBJ2-7, with 9 bases identical to TRBD1. The CDR3 consists of 14 residues. CDR1 SGHDT and CDR2 YYEEEE come from the germline V gene. V gave up 4 bases and J gave up 2 bases; unmatched junction bases: 4. CDR3: CASSRRTGAYEQYF. The CDR3 region has the DNA TGTGCCAGCAGCCGCCGGACAGGGGCCTACGAGCAGTACTTC.

The chain is built from TRBV6-5 and TRBJ2-2; D ambiguous. V was cut by 10 bases and J by 3 bases, with 15 bases left in between. The CDR3 contains 14 residues. Germline CDR1 MNHEY, CDR2 SVGAGI. In nucleotides, the CDR3 is TGTGCCACAAAGGGCGGTTCGGACACCGGGGAGCTGTTTTTT. It specifies CATKGGSDTGELFF.

This clone showed up just once. The chain employs TRBV6-6 and TRBJ1-1; D gene ambiguous. V shed 0 bases and J shed 1 base, with 6 bases lying between them. The CDR3 covers 14 residues. From germline, CDR1 is MNHNY and CDR2 SVGAGI (reference sequence). CDR3 amino acids: CASSYSAENTEAFF. CDR3 nucleotide sequence: TGTGCCAGCAGTTACTCGGCAGAGAACACTGAAGCTTTCTTT.

The V call is TRBV4-2, the J call TRBJ2-1; TRBD2 might be the D (5 bases). Germline CDR1 and CDR2: LGHNA and YNFKEQ. Between the trimmed V and J ends, which lost 4 bases and 10 bases, there was a span of 20 bases. This CDR3 has 15 residues. The CDR3 DNA reads TGTGCCAGCAGCCCGGGCCTGTCTAACGGCGGGGAGCAGTTCTTC. The encoded protein is CASSPGLSNGGEQFF.

This rearrangement joins TRBV28 to TRBJ1-1; 8 positions match TRBD1. This CDR3 spans 17 amino acids. V lost 6 bases, J lost 5 bases, and 17 bases stayed unmatched. Per germline, CDR1 MDHEN and CDR2 SYDVKM. CDR3 bases: TGTGCCAGCAGGCCAGGGGGGGCAGGGGGCGGCCGTACTGAAGCTTTCTTT. Amino acid sequence: CASRPGGAGGGRTEAFF.

This chain connects TRBV12-5 to TRBJ1-2; TRBD1 is a possible D gene (6 bases). Germline CDR1 LGHNT, CDR2 FRNRAP. The CDR3 consists of 14 residues. V lost 4 bases and J 6 bases, leaving 15 bases between the germline ends. Here the CDR3 reads CASGSHRELDGYTF. The CDR3 region has the DNA TGTGCTAGTGGTTCGCACAGGGAACTGGATGGCTACACCTTC.

In its sample, this clone was seen once. The chain uses TRBV6-1 and TRBJ2-1, with D tentatively TRBD2 (6 bases). V dropped 2 bases and J dropped 2 bases, with 13 bases sitting between them. Looked up from germline, CDR1 is MNHNS and CDR2 is SASEGT. CDR3 length: 16 residues. As DNA, the CDR3 is TGTGCCAGCAGTGAATCATCGGCGGGAACCTACAATGAGCAGTTCTTC. Translated: CASSESSAGTYNEQFF.

The V and J genes are TRBV18 and TRBJ1-2; D ambiguous. V lost 2 bases to trimming and J lost 2 bases, with 9 bases between them. The CDR3 has 14 residues. Germline-derived CDR1 and CDR2 are KGHSH and LQKENI. This chain's CDR3 is CASSPLPENYGYTF. CDR3 nucleotide sequence: TGTGCCAGCTCACCATTGCCGGAGAACTATGGCTACACCTTC.

The rearrangement links TRBV19 to TRBJ1-5, with no clear D. The CDR3 spans 13 residues. Looked up from germline, CDR1 is LNHDA and CDR2 is SQIVND (reference sequence). V was clipped by 7 bases and J by 2 bases, with 9 bases between them. CDR3 bases: TGTGCCAGTATTGGACTGGGCAATCAGCCCCAGCATTTT. It yields the protein CASIGLGNQPQHF. The full variable domain, rest sourced from reference TRBV19 and TRBJ1-5, is DGGITQSPKYLFRKEGQNVTLSCEQNLNHDAMYWYRQDPGQGLRLIYYSQIVNDFQKGDIAEGYSVSREKKESFPLTVTSAQKNPTAFYLCASIGLGNQPQHFGDGTRLSIL.

V and J are TRBV11-2 and TRBJ2-2; D is possibly TRBD2 (5 bases). The CDR3 spans 15 residues. Trimming took 5 bases from V and 1 from J, leaving 11 bases between them. Germline V lookup: CDR1 SGHAT, CDR2 FQNNGV. The CDR3 sequence is CASSQEVWNTGELFF. The CDR3 DNA follows: TGTGCCAGCAGCCAGGAGGTATGGAACACCGGGGAGCTGTTTTTT.

The sample holds a few counts of this clone. The rearrangement uses TRBV15 and TRBJ1-1; D unresolved. In germline, CDR1 is LNHNV, CDR2 YYDKDF (reference sequence). The CDR3 has 14 amino acids. V was pared by 1 base and J by 1 base, with 7 bases between. The CDR3 bases are TGTGCCACCAGCAGAGGAGAGAGGAACACTGAAGCTTTCTTT. This codes for CATSRGERNTEAFF. The full variable domain, in which reference TRBV15 and TRBJ1-1 provide the parts outside the CDR3, is DAMVIQNPRYQVTQFGKPVTLSCSQTLNHNVMYWYQQKSSQAPKLLFHYYDKDFNNEADTPDNFQSRRPNTSFCFLDIRSPGLGDTAMYLCATSRGERNTEAFFGQGTRLTVV.

The chain has TRBV4-3 and TRBJ1-5; D call uncertain. Germline loops: CDR1 LGHNA, CDR2 YSLEER. The V end was cut by 0 bases, the J end by 0 bases, with 9 bases between. The CDR3 length is 16 residues. CDR3 sequence: CASSQEASNSNQPQHF. The CDR3, as DNA: TGCGCCAGCAGCCAAGAGGCCAGCAATAGCAATCAGCCCCAGCATTTT.

This clone was picked up one time. This chain uses TRBV2 with TRBJ2-7; TRBD2 matches at 10 bases. The CDR3 contains 16 residues. The germline V gene has CDR1 SNHLY and CDR2 FYNNEI. V lost 2 bases to trimming and J lost 4 bases; unmatched junction nucleotides: 8. The CDR3 coding sequence is TGTGCCAGCAGTGAACTGGGGGCTAGCGGGGGATACGAGCAGTACTTC. It is translated as CASSELGASGGYEQYF.

The chain is built from TRBV27 and TRBJ2-7; possibly TRBD2 for D (6 bases). Trimming cost V 6 bases and J 3 bases, with 15 bases left between them. The CDR3 is made up of 14 amino acids. Germline V lookup: CDR1 MNHEY, CDR2 SMNVEV (reference sequence). CDR3: CASSRIGGDYEQYF. The CDR3 DNA sequence: TGTGCCAGCAGCCGTATCGGGGGTGACTACGAGCAGTACTTC.

This clone was seen only once. The chain uses TRBV4-2 and TRBJ2-2; tentative D call: TRBD2 (5 bases). With 1 base removed from V and 3 bases from J, the gap between germline ends came to 15 bases. The CDR3 totals 17 residues. The germline V gene has CDR1 LGHNA and CDR2 YNFKEQ. CDR3 loop: CASSQGEEAQHTGELFF. CDR3 coding DNA: TGTGCCAGCAGCCAAGGAGAGGAGGCCCAGCACACCGGGGAGCTGTTTTTT.

The V gene is TRBV2, the J gene TRBJ1-2; 7 positions match TRBD1. The CDR3 is made up of 15 amino acids. With V trimmed by 5 bases and J by 1 base, 7 bases remained unmatched. CDR1 and CDR2 (germline): SNHLY, FYNNEI. The CDR3 reads CASSPTGAGNYGYTF. CDR3 sequence (DNA): TGTGCCAGCAGTCCTACAGGGGCCGGTAACTATGGCTACACCTTC.

This clone was seen a handful of times. The chain couples TRBV27 to TRBJ2-7; TRBD2 aligns across 10 bases. Germline CDR1 reads MNHEY; CDR2 reads SMNVEV (reference sequence). The CDR3 spans 16 residues. V lost 3 bases, J lost 0 bases, and 5 bases stayed unmatched. The CDR3 nucleotides are TGTGCCAGCAGTTTGGTTGCTAGCGGGGGCTCCTACGAGCAGTACTTC. Encoded protein: CASSLVASGGSYEQYF.

V and J are TRBV11-3 and TRBJ2-2; 10 bases align to TRBD1. Germline V gene data show CDR1 as SGHNT and CDR2 as YENEEA. The J segment lost 5 bases and the V segment lost 3 bases, leaving 6 bases of the junction unmatched. The CDR3 has 16 residues. The CDR3 DNA follows: TGTGCCAGCAGCTTCTCGGGACAGGGGTGGACCGGGGAGCTGTTTTTT. Protein: CASSFSGQGWTGELFF.

This clone showed up just a few times. The gene calls are TRBV7-8 and TRBJ2-7, with D perhaps matching TRBD1 (5 bases). Trimming removed 5 bases at V and 3 bases at J, with 8 bases between. The germline gives CDR1 SGHVS, CDR2 FQNEAQ. CDR3 size: 12 residues. CDR3 loop: CASSQQDYEQYF. DNA of the CDR3: TGTGCCAGCAGCCAACAGGACTACGAGCAGTACTTC.

The CDR3 DNA sequence: TGTGCCAGCAGTGAGACAGGGAATAACTATGGCTACACCTTC. It translates to CASSETGNNYGYTF. V gene TRBV2 combines with J gene TRBJ1-2; 7 bases line up with TRBD1. V shed 3 bases, J shed 1 base, and the junction held 2 bases outside the gene matches. Per the germline V gene, CDR1 is SNHLY and CDR2 is FYNNEI. This CDR3 spans 14 amino acids.

The chain carries TRBV11-2 and TRBJ2-7; D is possibly TRBD1 (6 bases). This CDR3 region has 13 residues. Germline lookup yields CDR1 SGHAT and CDR2 FQNNGV. Trimming removed 4 bases at V and 3 bases at J, with 10 bases between. For the CDR3, the DNA is TGTGCCAGCAGCTACGGACAGCACTACGAGCAGTACTTC. Its protein product is CASSYGQHYEQYF.

The chain employs TRBV28 and TRBJ2-1; 7 bases match TRBD2. The CDR3 has 15 residues. J lost 9 bases, V lost 6 bases, and 14 bases had no gene match. CDR1 is MDHEN and CDR2 is SYDVKM in the germline V gene. The CDR3 spells CASSRMYSGSREQFF. The CDR3, as DNA: TGTGCCAGCAGCCGTATGTATAGCGGGTCTCGTGAGCAGTTCTTC.

This clone was seen only once. The V and J genes are TRBV30 and TRBJ1-4; 7 nucleotides match TRBD1. The CDR3 has 15 amino acids. The ends lost 1 base at V and 3 bases at J; junction bases unmatched: 5. CDR1 and CDR2 from the germline V gene are GTSNPN and SVGIG (reference sequence). CDR3 protein: CAWSGGQRANEKLFF. CDR3 nucleotide sequence: TGTGCCTGGAGTGGGGGACAGAGAGCTAATGAAAAACTGTTTTTT.

The J gene is TRBJ2-3, the V gene TRBV5-1; 9 bases agree with TRBD2. This CDR3 has 17 residues. Germline-derived CDR1 and CDR2 are SGHRS and YFSETQ. V shed 0 bases, J shed 6 bases, and the junction held 11 bases outside the gene matches. The CDR3 DNA is TGCGCCAGCAGCTTGGCCCCTCTTAGCGGGGGCAAGGATACGCAGTATTTT. Translating it yields CASSLAPLSGGKDTQYF.

The J gene is TRBJ1-2, the V gene TRBV28; possible D gene TRBD1, 5 bases. There are 15 residues in the CDR3. Trimming pared 8 bases from V and 2 bases from J, leaving 18 bases between. Germline V gene lookup returns CDR1 MDHEN and CDR2 SYDVKM. DNA for the CDR3: TGTGCCAGCGGCATTCCGGGGCGCGCGAACTATGGCTACACCTTC. Protein product: CASGIPGRANYGYTF.